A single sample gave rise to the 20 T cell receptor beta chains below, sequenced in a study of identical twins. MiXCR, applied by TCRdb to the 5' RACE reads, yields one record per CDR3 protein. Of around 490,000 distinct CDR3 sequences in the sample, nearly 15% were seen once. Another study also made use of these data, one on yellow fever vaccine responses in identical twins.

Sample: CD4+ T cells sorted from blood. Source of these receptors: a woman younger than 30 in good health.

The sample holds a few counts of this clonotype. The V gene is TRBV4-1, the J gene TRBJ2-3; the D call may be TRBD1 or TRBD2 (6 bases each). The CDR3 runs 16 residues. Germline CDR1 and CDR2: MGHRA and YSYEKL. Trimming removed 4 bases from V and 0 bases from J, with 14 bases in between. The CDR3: CASSPLWGASTDTQYF. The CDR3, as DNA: TGCGCCAGCAGCCCCCTCTGGGGGGCGAGCACAGATACGCAGTATTTT.

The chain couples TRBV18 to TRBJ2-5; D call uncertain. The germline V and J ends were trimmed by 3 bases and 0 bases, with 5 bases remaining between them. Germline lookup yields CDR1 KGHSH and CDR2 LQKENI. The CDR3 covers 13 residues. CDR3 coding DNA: TGTGCCAGCTCACCCAGGAACCAAGAGACCCAGTACTTC. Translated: CASSPRNQETQYF.

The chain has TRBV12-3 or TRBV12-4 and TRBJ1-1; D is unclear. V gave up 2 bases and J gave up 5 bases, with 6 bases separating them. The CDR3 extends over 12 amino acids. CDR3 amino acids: CASSLLRTEAFF. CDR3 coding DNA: TGTGCCAGCAGTTTATTGAGGACTGAAGCTTTCTTT.

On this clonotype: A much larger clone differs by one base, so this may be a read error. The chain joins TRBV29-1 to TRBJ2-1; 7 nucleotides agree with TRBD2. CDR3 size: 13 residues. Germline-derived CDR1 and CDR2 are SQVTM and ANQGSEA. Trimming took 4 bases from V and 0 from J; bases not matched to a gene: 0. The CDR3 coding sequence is TGCAGCGTTGGCGGGGGCTCCTACAATGAGCAGTTCTTC. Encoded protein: CSVGGGSYNEQFF.

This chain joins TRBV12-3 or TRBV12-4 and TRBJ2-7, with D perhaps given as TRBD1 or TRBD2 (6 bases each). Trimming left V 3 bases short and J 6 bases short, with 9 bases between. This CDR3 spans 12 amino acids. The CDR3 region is CASSFGGAEQYV. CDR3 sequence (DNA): TGTGCCAGCAGTTTCGGGGGCGCCGAGCAGTACGTC.

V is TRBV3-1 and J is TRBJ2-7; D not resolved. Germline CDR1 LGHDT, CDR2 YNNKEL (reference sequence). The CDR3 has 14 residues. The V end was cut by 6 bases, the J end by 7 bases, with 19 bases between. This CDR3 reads CASSPLGYPAEQYF. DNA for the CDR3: TGTGCCAGCAGTCCCCTGGGATACCCGGCAGAGCAGTACTTC.

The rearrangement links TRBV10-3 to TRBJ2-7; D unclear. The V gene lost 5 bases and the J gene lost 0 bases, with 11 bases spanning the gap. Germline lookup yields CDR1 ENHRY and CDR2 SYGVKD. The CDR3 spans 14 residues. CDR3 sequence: CAISPAPSSYEQYV. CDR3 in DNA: TGTGCCATCAGTCCGGCTCCCAGCTCCTACGAGCAGTACGTC.

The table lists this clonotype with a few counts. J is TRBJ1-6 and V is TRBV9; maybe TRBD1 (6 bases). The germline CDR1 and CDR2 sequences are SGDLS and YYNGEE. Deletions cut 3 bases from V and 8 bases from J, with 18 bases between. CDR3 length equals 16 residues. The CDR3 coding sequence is TGTGCCAGCAGCGCGGGAGGGGGACACGGTGATTCACCCCTCCACTTT. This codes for CASSAGGGHGDSPLHF.

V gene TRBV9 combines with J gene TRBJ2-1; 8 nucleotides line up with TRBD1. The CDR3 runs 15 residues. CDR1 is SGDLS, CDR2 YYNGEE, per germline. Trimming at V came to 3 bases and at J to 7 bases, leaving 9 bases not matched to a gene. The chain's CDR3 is CASSAGQGRLNEQFF. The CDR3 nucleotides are TGTGCCAGCAGCGCAGGACAGGGACGTTTGAATGAGCAGTTCTTC. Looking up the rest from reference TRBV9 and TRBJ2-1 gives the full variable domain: DSGVTQTPKHLITATGQRVTLRCSPRSGDLSVYWYQQSLDQGLQFLIQYYNGEERAKGNILERFSAQQFPDLHSELNLSSLELGDSALYFCASSAGQGRLNEQFFGPGTRLTVL.

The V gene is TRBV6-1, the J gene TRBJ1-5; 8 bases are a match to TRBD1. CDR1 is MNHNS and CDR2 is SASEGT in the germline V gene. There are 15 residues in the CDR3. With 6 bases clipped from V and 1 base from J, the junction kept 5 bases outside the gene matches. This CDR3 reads CASRAQGASNQPQHF. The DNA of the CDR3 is TGTGCCAGCAGGGCCCAGGGGGCAAGCAATCAGCCCCAGCATTTT.

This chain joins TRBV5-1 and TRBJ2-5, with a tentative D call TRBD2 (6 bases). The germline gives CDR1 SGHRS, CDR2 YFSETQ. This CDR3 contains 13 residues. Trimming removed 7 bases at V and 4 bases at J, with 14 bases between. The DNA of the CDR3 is TGCGCCAGCCGACGCCCGGAGGGAGAGACCCAGTACTTC. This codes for CASRRPEGETQYF. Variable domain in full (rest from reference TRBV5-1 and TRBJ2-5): KAGVTQTPRYLIKTRGQQVTLSCSPISGHRSVSWYQQTPGQGLQFLFEYFSETQRNKGNFPGRFSGRQFSNSRSEMNVSTLELGDSALYLCASRRPEGETQYFGPGTRLLVL.

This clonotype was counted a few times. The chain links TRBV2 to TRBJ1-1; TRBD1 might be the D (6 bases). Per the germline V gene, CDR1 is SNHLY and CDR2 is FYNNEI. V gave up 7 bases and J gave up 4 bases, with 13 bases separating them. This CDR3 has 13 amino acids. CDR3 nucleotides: TGTGCCAGCACGAATAGGGGGGGCACTGAAGCTTTCTTT. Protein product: CASTNRGGTEAFF.

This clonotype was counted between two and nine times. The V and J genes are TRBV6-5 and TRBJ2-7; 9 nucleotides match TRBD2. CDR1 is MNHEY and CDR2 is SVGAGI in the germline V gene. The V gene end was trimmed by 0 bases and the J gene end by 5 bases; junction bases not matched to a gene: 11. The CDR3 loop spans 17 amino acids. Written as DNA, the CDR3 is TGTGCCAGCAGTTACTCCCTACTAGCGGGTGTAGGCAACGAGCAGTACTTC. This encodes CASSYSLLAGVGNEQYF.

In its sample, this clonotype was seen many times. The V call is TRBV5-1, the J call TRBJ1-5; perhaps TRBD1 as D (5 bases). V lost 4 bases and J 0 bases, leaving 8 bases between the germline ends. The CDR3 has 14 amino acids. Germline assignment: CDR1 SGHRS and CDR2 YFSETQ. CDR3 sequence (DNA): TGCGCCAGCAGCGGAGGGGATAGCAATCAGCCCCAGCATTTT. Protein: CASSGGDSNQPQHF. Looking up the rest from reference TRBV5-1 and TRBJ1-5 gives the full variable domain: KAGVTQTPRYLIKTRGQQVTLSCSPISGHRSVSWYQQTPGQGLQFLFEYFSETQRNKGNFPGRFSGRQFSNSRSEMNVSTLELGDSALYLCASSGGDSNQPQHFGDGTRLSIL.

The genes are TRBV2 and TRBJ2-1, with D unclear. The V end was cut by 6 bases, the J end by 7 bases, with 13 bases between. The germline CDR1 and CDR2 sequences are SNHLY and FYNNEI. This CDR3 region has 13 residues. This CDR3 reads CASRWEHQNEQFF. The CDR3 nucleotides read TGTGCCAGCAGGTGGGAACACCAAAATGAGCAGTTCTTC. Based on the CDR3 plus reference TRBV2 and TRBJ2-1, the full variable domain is EPEVTQTPSHQVTQMGQEVILRCVPISNHLYFYWYRQILGQKVEFLVSFYNNEISEKSEIFDDQFSVERPDGSNFTLKIRSTKLEDSAMYFCASRWEHQNEQFFGPGTRLTVL.

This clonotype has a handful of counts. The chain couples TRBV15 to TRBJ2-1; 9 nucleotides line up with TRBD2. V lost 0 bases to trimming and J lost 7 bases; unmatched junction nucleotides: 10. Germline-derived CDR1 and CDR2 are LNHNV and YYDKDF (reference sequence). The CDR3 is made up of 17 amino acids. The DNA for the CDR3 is TGTGCCACCAGCAGAGATTACGGGACTAGCATCGGGAATGAGCAGTTCTTC. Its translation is CATSRDYGTSIGNEQFF.

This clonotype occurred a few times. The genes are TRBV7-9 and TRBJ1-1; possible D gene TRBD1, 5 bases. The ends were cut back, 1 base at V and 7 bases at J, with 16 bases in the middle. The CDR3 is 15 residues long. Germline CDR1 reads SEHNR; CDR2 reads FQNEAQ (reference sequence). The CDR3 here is CASSLVDTAGGEAFF. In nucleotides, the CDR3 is TGTGCCAGCAGCTTAGTGGACACGGCGGGGGGTGAAGCTTTCTTT.

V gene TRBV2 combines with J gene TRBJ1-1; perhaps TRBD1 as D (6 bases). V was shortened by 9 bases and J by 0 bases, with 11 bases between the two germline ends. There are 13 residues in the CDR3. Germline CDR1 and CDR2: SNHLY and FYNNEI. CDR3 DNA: TGTGCCAGTAAAGGACAGTTGAACACTGAAGCTTTCTTT. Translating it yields CASKGQLNTEAFF.

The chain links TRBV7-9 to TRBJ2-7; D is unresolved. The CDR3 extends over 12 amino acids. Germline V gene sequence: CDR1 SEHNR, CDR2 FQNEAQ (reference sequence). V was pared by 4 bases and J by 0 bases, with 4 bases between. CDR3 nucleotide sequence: TGTGCCAGCAGCTCGGTCTCCTACGAGCAGTACTTC. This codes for CASSSVSYEQYF.

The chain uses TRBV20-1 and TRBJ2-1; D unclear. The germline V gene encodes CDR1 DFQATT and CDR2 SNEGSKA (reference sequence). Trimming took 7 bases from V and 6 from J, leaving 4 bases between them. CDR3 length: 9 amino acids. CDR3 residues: CSVLNEQFF. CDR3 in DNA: TGCAGTGTACTCAATGAGCAGTTCTTC.